This TCR beta chain originates from a study of blood T cell repertoires in COVID-19. Whole-study context: Samples of COVID-19 (acute and convalescent) were obtained from the United States, Italy and Spain.

Per the study methods: Amplification from reference gene primers served as the basis for estimated nucleated cell counts. This table comes from immunoSEQ multiplex PCR, and its TCRdb copy is limited to in-frame clones, with some not included. Clone size and V and J calls were adopted from that table, with D and trimming inferred from the DNA. The data show roughly 68,000 clones, around 89% seen once. Between the trimmed V and J ends, which lost 5 bases and 1 base, there was a span of 11 bases. This CDR3 comprises 15 residues. Germline-derived CDR1 and CDR2 are ENHRY and SYGVKD. Material for sequencing was peripheral blood. The chain employs TRBV10-3 and TRBJ1-4; maybe TRBD1 (6 bases). The TCR sequence derives from a woman over 75 with active COVID-19. The CDR3 spells CAISPGGGTNEKLFF. Here the CDR3 DNA reads TGTGCCATCAGTCCGGGGGGCGGAACTAATGAAAAACTGTTTTTT.